Included here is one TCR beta chain sequence, with context. CDR3 size: 16 residues. Germline V CDR1 and CDR2: LGHDT, YNNKEL (reference sequence). Trimming removed 4 bases at V and 5 bases at J, with 18 bases between. The TCRbeta library incorporated unique molecular identifiers. From the PCR reads, TCRdb called clonotypes with MiXCR, one entry per CDR3 protein. In the table there are 250,000 to 400,000 distinct CDR3 sequences, roughly 21% of which are singletons. The sample belongs to a study of T-cell reconstitution after alpha-beta-depleted transplantation in children. This TCR was recovered from a male patient younger than 18 who had a stem cell transplant for acute lymphoblastic leukemia, so the T cells may come from the graft donor. J is TRBJ2-1 and V is TRBV3-1; tentatively, D is TRBD1 (6 bases). The sample in question was PBMCs, mostly from graft donor cells, obtained 180 days after TCRalphabeta/CD19-depleted stem cell transplant. The CDR3 loop reads CASSRKATGYHNEQFF. For the CDR3, the DNA is TGTGCCAGCAGCCGGAAGGCCACAGGGTACCACAATGAGCAGTTCTTC.